This T cell receptor (beta chain) originates from a study of shared clonotypes between healthy human individuals. Study summary: The cohort had two women and a few men, ages 18 to 49.

Only in-frame clones appear in the TCRdb table, and some are missing; sequencing was by immunoSEQ multiplex PCR. The repertoire holds more than 550,000 clones, with around 90% as singletons. CD8 cells regarded as naive lacked CD45RO, were positively chosen for CCR7, and omitted terminally differentiated effector memory CD45RA+ cells. Germline CDR1 reads MGHRA; CDR2 reads YSYEKL. The V and J ends lost 4 bases and 6 bases respectively, with 19 bases between them. CDR3 length equals 15 residues. Study results and limitations: Generation probability values for non-shared clonotypes were lower than those for clonotypes shared by all four donors.

This clone was counted between two and nine times. What it binds is unknown. The receptor was isolated from a man aged 25 to 40 in good health. The V gene is TRBV4-1, the J gene TRBJ2-7; D perhaps matches TRBD2 (6 bases). The specimen sequenced was naive CD8+ T cells sorted from blood. CDR3 sequence: CASSPIAVGTAEQYF. DNA of the CDR3: TGCGCCAGCAGCCCAATAGCGGTAGGAACGGCCGAGCAGTACTTC.